This T cell receptor (beta chain) was recorded in a study of neoadjuvant anti-PD-1 for oral cavity cancer. CDR3 length equals 16 residues. CDR1 is MDHEN, CDR2 SYDVKM, per germline. The V and J ends lost 1 base and 5 bases respectively, with 17 bases between them. Study conclusions and caveats: TCR analyses covered only a few patients per response group.

Six replicates per PBMC sample, mostly from 480 ng of genomic DNA. Some clones are missing from TCRdb's copy, which holds only in-frame ones; the method was immunoSEQ multiplex PCR. The repertoire holds about 12,000 clones, with 71% as singletons. On this clone itself: The antigen is undetermined.

Time point described: after neoadjuvant nivolumab, at surgical resection. Cohort: HPV-negative, locally advanced oral cavity squamous cell carcinoma patients. The sequencing used PBMCs, collected after nivolumab (anti-PD-1) treatment. The V call is TRBV28, the J call TRBJ2-5; D gene uncertain. The TCR sequence derives from a person between 40 and 80 years old with oral cavity squamous cell carcinoma. The CDR3 nucleotides read TGTGCCAGCAGTTTATCCAGGATAGCTACCCTTGAGACCCAGTACTTC. Protein sequence: CASSLSRIATLETQYF.